The 25 T cell receptor beta chains below were found in one sample sequenced in a study of blood T cell repertoires in COVID-19. Sequenced by immunoSEQ multiplex PCR; TCRdb stores in-frame clones only, minus some. The table has 75,000 to 100,000 clones, around 80% seen once. Sequenced input: peripheral blood. The receptors were gathered from a human donor in a cohort sampled during active COVID-19.

The chain combines TRBV5-4 with TRBJ2-5, with TRBD2 matching over 15 bases. Germline V gives CDR1 SGHNT, CDR2 YYREEE (reference sequence). The CDR3 length is 15 residues. J lost 8 bases, V lost 3 bases, and 5 bases had no gene match. CDR3 in amino acids: CASSSGLAGGTTQYF. The CDR3 nucleotides are TGTGCCAGCAGCTCGGGACTAGCGGGGGGTACTACCCAGTACTTC.

V gene TRBV2 combines with J gene TRBJ2-1, with TRBD1 matching over 8 bases. The germline CDR1 and CDR2 sequences are SNHLY and FYNNEI. The CDR3 runs 15 residues. Trimming removed 6 bases from V and 7 bases from J; junction bases left unmatched: 11. The CDR3 region has the DNA TGTGCCAGCAGCACGCCGGGACAGGTTACAAATGAGCAGTTCTTC. Protein sequence: CASSTPGQVTNEQFF.

V and J are TRBV18 and TRBJ2-2, with D tentatively TRBD1 (6 bases). Germline CDR1 reads KGHSH; CDR2 reads LQKENI. There are 14 residues in the CDR3. The ends were cut back, 2 bases at V and 5 bases at J, with 9 bases in the middle. In DNA, the CDR3 is TGTGCCAGCTCACCAGGGGGCGCAACCGGGGAGCTGTTTTTT. Encoded protein: CASSPGGATGELFF.

The chain carries TRBV6-5 and TRBJ1-3; D might be TRBD1 (5 bases). This CDR3 has 15 amino acids. Germline V lookup: CDR1 MNHEY, CDR2 SVGAGI. The V end lost 9 bases, the J end lost 0 bases, and 15 bases lay between the germline ends. CDR3 loop: CASPRGGASGNTIYF. In DNA form, the CDR3 reads TGTGCCAGTCCCCGGGGGGGAGCCTCTGGAAACACCATATATTTT.

The J gene is TRBJ2-2, the V gene TRBV2, with TRBD1 matching 7 bases. Germline CDR1 reads SNHLY; CDR2 reads FYNNEI. This CDR3 has 15 residues. The J segment lost 4 bases and the V segment lost 4 bases, leaving 6 bases of the junction unmatched. The CDR3 sequence is CASSGQGVGTGELFF. The CDR3 DNA follows: TGTGCCAGCAGTGGGCAGGGGGTGGGCACCGGGGAGCTGTTTTTT. Filled out from reference TRBV2 and TRBJ2-2, the complete variable domain reads EPEVTQTPSHQVTQMGQEVILRCVPISNHLYFYWYRQILGQKVEFLVSFYNNEISEKSEIFDDQFSVERPDGSNFTLKIRSTKLEDSAMYFCASSGQGVGTGELFFGEGSRLTVL.

J is TRBJ2-2 and V is TRBV6-2 or TRBV6-3; D perhaps matches TRBD1 (6 bases). From germline, CDR1 is MNHEY and CDR2 SVGEGT. V lost 4 bases and J 7 bases, leaving 7 bases between the germline ends. The CDR3 runs to 12 residues. Here the CDR3 reads CASSSGVGELFF. CDR3 in DNA: TGTGCCAGCAGTTCAGGGGTCGGGGAGCTGTTTTTT.

The V gene is TRBV11-1, the J gene TRBJ1-2; TRBD1 matches 7 bases. V dropped 5 bases and J dropped 7; count of bases not matched to a gene: 10. The CDR3 contains 14 residues. Germline V gives CDR1 SGHAT, CDR2 FQDESV (reference sequence). The CDR3: CASSQQGLRGGYTF. The DNA of the CDR3 is TGTGCCAGCAGCCAACAGGGGTTGCGGGGTGGCTACACCTTC.

The gene calls are TRBV11-2 and TRBJ2-3, with TRBD2 matching over 7 bases. CDR3 length equals 12 residues. V shed 9 bases, J shed 4 bases, and the junction held 4 bases outside the gene matches. The V gene's germline CDR1 is SGHAT and CDR2 FQNNGV. CDR3 region: CASGRGSDTQYF. The CDR3 coding sequence is TGTGCCAGTGGGCGGGGGTCAGATACGCAGTATTTT.

The V and J genes are TRBV5-1 and TRBJ1-1, with 7 bases that match TRBD1. The CDR3 extends over 14 amino acids. Per germline, CDR1 SGHRS and CDR2 YFSETQ. V lost 4 bases, J lost 3 bases, and 6 bases stayed unmatched. The CDR3 DNA reads TGCGCCAGCAGCCCCGGTCAGGGGGACACTGAAGCTTTCTTT. Its translation: CASSPGQGDTEAFF. The complete variable domain, with remaining parts taken from reference TRBV5-1 and TRBJ1-1, reads KAGVTQTPRYLIKTRGQQVTLSCSPISGHRSVSWYQQTPGQGLQFLFEYFSETQRNKGNFPGRFSGRQFSNSRSEMNVSTLELGDSALYLCASSPGQGDTEAFFGQGTRLTVV.

The chain employs TRBV18 and TRBJ1-2; tentative D call: TRBD1 (5 bases). V gave up 3 bases and J gave up 4 bases, with 18 bases separating them. This CDR3 is built from 16 residues. Germline V CDR1 and CDR2: KGHSH, LQKENI. This chain's CDR3 is CASSPTIGSRGYGYTF. CDR3 nucleotide sequence: TGTGCCAGCTCACCCACGATCGGGTCAAGGGGCTATGGCTACACCTTC.

The chain recombines TRBV7-9 with TRBJ2-1, with a weak D call TRBD2 (6 bases). The CDR3 length is 12 residues. V was pared by 3 bases and J by 14 bases, with 14 bases between. Germline V gives CDR1 SEHNR, CDR2 FQNEAQ (reference sequence). Written as DNA, the CDR3 is TGTGCCAGCAGCTTTATGGAGGGGTTCAAGTTCTTC. This codes for CASSFMEGFKFF.

The chain carries TRBV27 and TRBJ1-2, with D unclear. Germline CDR1 is MNHEY and CDR2 is SMNVEV (reference sequence). Trimming took off 0 bases at V and 0 bases at J, with 5 bases between the two ends. The length of the CDR3 is 14 residues. This chain's CDR3 is CASSLSPANYGYTF. The CDR3, as DNA: TGTGCCAGCAGTTTATCGCCGGCTAACTATGGCTACACCTTC.

This chain links TRBV6-5 with TRBJ2-2; D remains unclear. V lost 6 bases to trimming and J lost 6 bases, with 17 bases between them. The CDR3 contains 15 residues. Germline CDR1 and CDR2: MNHEY and SVGAGI. The CDR3 DNA sequence: TGTGCCAGCAGCCCCGGGTCCAATTACCCCGGGGAGCTGTTTTTT. This gives the protein CASSPGSNYPGELFF.

This clone was detected a few times. This chain joins TRBV3-1 (or the pseudogene TRBV3-2) and TRBJ2-7; 7 bases are a match to TRBD1. The CDR3 sequence is 14 residues long. V was pared by 6 bases and J by 0 bases, with 5 bases of the junction left unmatched. Germline V lookup: CDR1 LGHDT, CDR2 YNNKEL (reference sequence). The CDR3 loop reads CASRATGASYEQYF. Written as DNA, the CDR3 is TGTGCCAGCAGAGCTACAGGGGCCTCCTACGAGCAGTACTTC.

The genes are TRBV18 and TRBJ1-1; TRBD1 matches at 7 bases. The CDR3 totals 14 residues. Germline V CDR1 and CDR2: KGHSH, LQKENI. V lost 1 base, J lost 4 bases, and 3 bases stayed unmatched. This CDR3 reads CASSPRQGGTEAFF. In DNA, the CDR3 is TGTGCCAGCTCACCACGACAGGGAGGCACTGAAGCTTTCTTT. Together with reference TRBV18 and TRBJ1-1, the CDR3 gives the full variable domain: NAGVMQNPRHLVRRRGQEARLRCSPMKGHSHVYWYRQLPEEGLKFMVYLQKENIIDESGMPKERFSAEFPKEGPSILRIQQVVRGDSAAYFCASSPRQGGTEAFFGQGTRLTVV.

V is TRBV11-2 and J is TRBJ2-5; 8 nucleotides match TRBD1. Looked up from germline, CDR1 is SGHAT and CDR2 is FQNNGV. This CDR3 region has 16 residues. After removal of 2 bases from V and 0 bases from J, the junction contained 5 bases not matched to a gene. CDR3 region: CASSLSGGLYQETQYF. CDR3 sequence (DNA): TGTGCCAGCAGCTTATCAGGGGGCCTGTACCAAGAGACCCAGTACTTC.

This chain uses TRBV4-1 with TRBJ1-4; no definite D call. The CDR3 totals 14 residues. Per the germline V gene, CDR1 is MGHRA and CDR2 is YSYEKL. Trimming cost V 4 bases and J 8 bases, with 14 bases left between them. The CDR3 DNA reads as TGCGCCAGCAGCCCTCCATTTCTATCGGAAAAACTGTTTTTT. It specifies CASSPPFLSEKLFF.

This chain links TRBV11-3 with TRBJ2-1; 10 bases align to TRBD2. The V gene end was trimmed by 2 bases and the J gene end by 4 bases; junction bases not matched to a gene: 2. The CDR3 has 15 amino acids. CDR1 and CDR2 (germline): SGHNT, YENEEA. In DNA, the CDR3 is TGTGCCAGCAGCTTATCTAGCGGGGGTTACAATGAGCAGTTCTTC. This gives the protein CASSLSSGGYNEQFF. Full variable domain (remainder filled in from reference TRBV11-3 and TRBJ2-1): EAGVVQSPRYKIIEKKQPVAFWCNPISGHNTLYWYLQNLGQGPELLIRYENEEAVDDSQLPKDRFSAERLKGVDSTLKIQPAELGDSAVYLCASSLSSGGYNEQFFGPGTRLTVL.

The chain joins TRBV2 to TRBJ1-2; maybe TRBD1 (5 bases). Trimming removed 9 bases at V and 7 bases at J, with 18 bases between. This CDR3 is 13 amino acids long. Germline-derived CDR1 and CDR2 are SNHLY and FYNNEI. The CDR3 sequence is CASHRGGDGGYTF. As DNA, the CDR3 is TGTGCCAGTCACCGGGGAGGGGATGGTGGCTACACCTTC.

This chain joins TRBV9 and TRBJ1-1; D remains ambiguous. Germline CDR1 and CDR2: SGDLS and YYNGEE. This CDR3 has 15 residues. Trimming removed 0 bases at V and 0 bases at J, with 9 bases between. The CDR3: CASSVAPTLNTEAFF. The CDR3 region has the DNA TGTGCCAGCAGCGTAGCACCGACACTGAACACTGAAGCTTTCTTT.

The V gene is TRBV6-1, the J gene TRBJ1-6, with 7 positions matching TRBD1. In germline, CDR1 is MNHNS, CDR2 SASEGT. The V gene end was trimmed by 2 bases and the J gene end by 4 bases; junction bases not matched to a gene: 5. There are 16 residues in the CDR3. For the CDR3, the DNA is TGTGCCAGCAGTGAAATCGGGACAGTGTATAATTCACCCCTCCACTTT. Amino acid sequence: CASSEIGTVYNSPLHF.

The J gene is TRBJ1-6, the V gene TRBV18; TRBD1 aligns across 7 bases. V lost 5 bases and J lost 6; bases outside the gene matches: 4. Germline loops: CDR1 KGHSH, CDR2 LQKENI. This CDR3 has 14 amino acids. CDR3 DNA sequence: TGTGCCAGCTCAGAAGACAGGGTTAATTCACCCCTCCACTTT. Its protein product is CASSEDRVNSPLHF.

The chain couples TRBV7-8 to TRBJ1-2, with 7 bases lining up with TRBD1. CDR1 and CDR2 (germline): SGHVS, FQNEAQ. Trimming cost V 1 base and J 4 bases; bases outside gene matches: 6. The CDR3 consists of 15 residues. CDR3 sequence reads: CASSLEGQLTYGYTF. DNA of the CDR3: TGTGCCAGCAGCTTAGAGGGACAGCTGACCTATGGCTACACCTTC.

The sample holds a few counts of this clone. The chain is built from TRBV25-1 and TRBJ2-3; D remains ambiguous. The CDR3 extends over 13 amino acids. Germline-derived CDR1 and CDR2 are MGHDK and SYGVNS. V lost 6 bases to trimming and J lost 2 bases, with 9 bases between them. In DNA, the CDR3 is TGTGCCAGCAGGGGCGCCTCCACAGATACGCAGTATTTT. It yields the protein CASRGASTDTQYF.

This clone was counted between two and nine times. The chain joins TRBV5-1 to TRBJ2-1; 10 bases align to TRBD2. This CDR3 is 18 amino acids long. Germline V gives CDR1 SGHRS, CDR2 YFSETQ. V lost 3 bases, J lost 6 bases, and 15 bases stayed unmatched. CDR3 coding DNA: TGCGCCAGCAGCTGGGGCTATAGCGGGGGGCCCGCCGGCAATGAGCAGTTCTTC. This encodes CASSWGYSGGPAGNEQFF.